Sequencing of this TCR beta chain was carried out in a study of identical twins. A universal primer binding site was introduced by template switching. The final cDNA contained unique molecular identifiers. One entry per CDR3 protein, called by TCRdb with MiXCR from the 5' RACE reads. Of approximately 1.8 million distinct CDR3 sequences in the sample, about 31% were seen once. A remark on this clonotype: The target antigen is unknown.

Per germline, CDR1 LGHDT and CDR2 YNNKEL (reference sequence). After removal of 0 bases from V and 8 bases from J, the junction contained 8 bases not matched to a gene. The length of the CDR3 is 16 residues. Regarding the study as a whole: Models underpredicted monozygotic twin sharing of out-of-frame TCR alpha. Excess sharing by twins proved weaker in beta out-of-frame sequences.

The TCR sequence derives from a newborn girl in good health. The sample comprised cord blood. The chain joins TRBV3-1 to TRBJ2-4, with 9 positions matching TRBD2. The DNA for the CDR3 is TGTGCCAGCAGCCAAGATCGGGCTAGCGGGAATTACATTCAGTACTTC. Protein product: CASSQDRASGNYIQYF.